This T cell receptor beta chain was identified during a study of CD8 T cells in Susac syndrome. Reverse transcription of roughly 0.5 to 1 ug RNA was carried out with random hexamers. The amplification used immunoSEQ multiplex PCR on TCR beta CDR3; it spanned 54 Vbeta and 13 Jbeta. Via MiXCR, TCRdb re-called the immunoSEQ multiplex PCR reads, giving one row per CDR3 protein. There are roughly 250,000 distinct CDR3 sequences in the sample; approximately 95% occur only once, and under 0.12% lies in the top ten. This clonotype was seen only once. One end of the junction fails to match germline, which may point to a read error. Germline CDR1 and CDR2: MGHDK and SYGVNS. The length of the CDR3 is 14 residues. From blood CD8+ and CD4+ T cells, the TCR beta chain was sequenced. CD8+ and CD4+ T cells were negatively isolated; TEMRA cells were FACS-enriched.

The TCR comes from a human donor with Susac syndrome. The sequencing input was CD4+ T cells from PBMCs. The J gene is TRBJ1-1, the V gene TRBV25-1; D may be TRBD1 (5 bases). DNA of the CDR3: TGTGCCAGCAGTAAAATCGGGGGGAACACTGAAGCCTTCTTT. Protein product: CASSKIGGNTEAFF.